One T cell receptor (beta chain) is described in this entry. Its cognate antigen is unknown. This sample stems from a study of beta chain features in type 1 diabetes. Overall study: Sorted cells numbering roughly 100,000,000 were examined across all samples.

The V end lost 3 bases, the J end lost 4 bases, and 13 bases lay between the germline ends. The CDR3 is 14 residues long. Looked up from germline, CDR1 is SGDLS and CDR2 is YYNGEE. Regarding the study as a whole: Type 1 diabetes patients had moderately but significantly shorter TCRB CDR3s in all four CD4+ subsets.

All of the isolated RNA was reverse transcribed, so expressed TCRB transcripts were sequenced. Here immunoSEQ multiplex PCR was the method, and the copy in TCRdb shows in-frame clones only, minus some. The sample holds about 450,000 clones; approximately 10% are singletons and the top ten take over 0.035%. The receptor comes from a woman younger than 35 in good health. V is TRBV9 and J is TRBJ2-5; the D gene is possibly TRBD2 (6 bases). The source material was naive CD4+ T cells from blood. This chain's CDR3 is CASSGGTLAETQYF. In nucleotides, the CDR3 is TGTGCCAGCAGCGGGGGGACTTTGGCAGAGACCCAGTACTTC.